What follows are 12 T cell receptor beta chains derived from one specimen sequenced in a study of technical replicates of blood from a few donors. This table comes from immunoSEQ multiplex PCR, and its TCRdb copy is limited to in-frame clones, with some not included. The sample shows tens of thousands of clones, almost 96% of them seen only once. The specimen sequenced was T cells isolated from PBMCs. The receptors come from a human donor in good health.

V gene TRBV10-3 combines with J gene TRBJ2-2; TRBD2 aligns across 8 bases. This CDR3 comprises 13 residues. From germline, CDR1 is ENHRY and CDR2 SYGVKD. The J segment lost 3 bases and the V segment lost 11 bases, leaving 5 bases of the junction unmatched. The CDR3 is CACRREDTGELFF. CDR3 nucleotides: TGTGCCTGTAGGCGGGAGGACACCGGGGAGCTGTTTTTT.

The V call is TRBV6-5, the J call TRBJ1-1; no definite D call. Germline V gene lookup returns CDR1 MNHEY and CDR2 SVGAGI. V was shortened by 5 bases and J by 7 bases, with 11 bases between the two germline ends. The CDR3 extends over 12 amino acids. Here the CDR3 DNA reads TGTGCCAGCAGTAATATACAGAGTGAAGCTTTCTTT. Residues: CASSNIQSEAFF.

The chain joins TRBV30 to TRBJ1-4; a possible D gene is TRBD1 (6 bases). The germline CDR1 and CDR2 sequences are GTSNPN and SVGIG (reference sequence). Deletions cut 0 bases from V and 7 bases from J, with 12 bases between. The CDR3 totals 14 residues. This chain's CDR3 is CAWSVGGPGEKLFF. Here the CDR3 DNA reads TGTGCCTGGAGTGTCGGGGGGCCTGGTGAAAAACTGTTTTTT.

The rearrangement joins TRBV4-1 to TRBJ1-3; no reliable D call. The CDR3 spans 15 residues. The V and J ends lost 0 bases and 3 bases respectively, with 9 bases between them. Germline assignment: CDR1 MGHRA and CDR2 YSYEKL. CDR3 protein: CASSQDQRVGNTIYF. The CDR3 nucleotides read TGCGCCAGCAGCCAAGATCAGAGGGTTGGAAACACCATATATTTT.

This chain uses TRBV6-5 with TRBJ2-7; 7 bases fit TRBD1. The V segment lost 4 bases and the J segment 1 base; nucleotides outside the gene matches: 10. CDR1 is MNHEY, CDR2 SVGAGI, per germline. The CDR3 consists of 16 residues. This CDR3 is CASSFYRGEVSYEQYF. In DNA form, the CDR3 reads TGTGCCAGCAGTTTCTACAGGGGTGAGGTATCCTACGAGCAGTACTTC.

The chain recombines TRBV30 with TRBJ1-4; D possibly corresponds to TRBD1 (6 bases). The V end was cut by 0 bases, the J end by 4 bases, with 12 bases between. Germline V gene data show CDR1 as GTSNPN and CDR2 as SVGIG (reference sequence). The CDR3 is made up of 15 amino acids. CDR3 loop: CAWSVGWTVNEKLFF. The CDR3 DNA sequence: TGTGCCTGGAGTGTTGGATGGACAGTTAATGAAAAACTGTTTTTT.

The J gene is TRBJ2-1, the V gene TRBV28; 10 nucleotides align to TRBD2. CDR1 and CDR2 (germline): MDHEN, SYDVKM. V lost 5 bases, J lost 4 bases, and 5 bases stayed unmatched. CDR3 length: 15 residues. CDR3 bases: TGTGCCAGCAGTAGACTAGCGGGCCATTACAATGAGCAGTTCTTC. Amino acids: CASSRLAGHYNEQFF.

The chain couples TRBV7-2 to TRBJ1-4; D is possibly TRBD1 (5 bases). V was clipped by 6 bases and J by 8 bases, with 16 bases between them. Germline CDR1 SGHTA, CDR2 FQGNSA. This CDR3 contains 14 residues. The CDR3 reads CASSLGREREKLFF. In DNA, the CDR3 is TGTGCCAGCAGTTTGGGCAGGGAAAGAGAAAAACTGTTTTTT.

This rearrangement joins TRBV7-3 to TRBJ1-1; 9 bases are shared with TRBD1. This CDR3 is built from 18 residues. In germline, CDR1 is SGHTA, CDR2 FQGTGA. V was pared by 5 bases and J by 0 bases, with 13 bases of the junction left unmatched. The CDR3, as DNA: TGTGCCAGCAGCGTTACAGGGGGCCTCCGCATTTTGAACACTGAAGCTTTCTTT. Protein sequence: CASSVTGGLRILNTEAFF.

This rearrangement joins TRBV9 to TRBJ1-1, with 8 bases identical to TRBD1. This CDR3 spans 15 amino acids. Trimming took 4 bases from V and 7 from J; bases not matched to a gene: 12. Per the germline V gene, CDR1 is SGDLS and CDR2 is YYNGEE. DNA for the CDR3: TGTGCCAGCAGCCCGTCCCGGACAGGGCCGAGTGAAGCTTTCTTT. Its protein is CASSPSRTGPSEAFF.

The rearrangement links TRBV27 to TRBJ2-7, with 9 bases that match TRBD2. Germline CDR1 MNHEY, CDR2 SMNVEV (reference sequence). J lost 0 bases, V lost 4 bases, and 1 base had no gene match. The length of the CDR3 is 14 residues. In nucleotides, the CDR3 is TGTGCCAGCAGTTCGGGACTAGCCTCCTACGAGCAGTACTTC. This translates into CASSSGLASYEQYF.

The chain carries TRBV6-5 and TRBJ2-2; D is unresolved. This CDR3 has 15 residues. V lost 0 bases to trimming and J lost 5 bases, with 10 bases between them. Germline lookup yields CDR1 MNHEY and CDR2 SVGAGI. CDR3 loop: CASSYSLVGTGELFF. The CDR3 DNA reads TGTGCCAGCAGTTACTCCCTAGTTGGAACCGGGGAGCTGTTTTTT.